Sequencing of this T cell receptor (beta chain) was carried out in a study of patients and donors after allogeneic stem cell transplantation. TCRdb fed the RT-PCR reads into MiXCR, producing one record per CDR3 protein. The repertoire holds about 90,000 distinct CDR3 sequences, with approximately 49% as singletons. Germline-derived CDR1 and CDR2 are WSHSY and SAAADI. The length of the CDR3 is 14 residues. V lost 2 bases, J lost 7 bases, and 12 bases lay in between. This clonotype has a handful of counts. J is TRBJ1-5 and V is TRBV10-2, with D possibly being TRBD1 (6 bases). Sequencing was performed on blood, either unsorted or a sorted T cell fraction (not recorded which). The sequence was collected from a human donor who was either an allogeneic HSCT recipient or a stem cell or donor lymphocyte infusion donor (not recorded which). It is not recorded whose cells these are; they may come from a transplant donor. CDR3 loop: CASSETGPRQPQHF. Here the CDR3 DNA reads TGCGCCAGCAGTGAGACAGGGCCTCGCCAGCCCCAGCATTTT.